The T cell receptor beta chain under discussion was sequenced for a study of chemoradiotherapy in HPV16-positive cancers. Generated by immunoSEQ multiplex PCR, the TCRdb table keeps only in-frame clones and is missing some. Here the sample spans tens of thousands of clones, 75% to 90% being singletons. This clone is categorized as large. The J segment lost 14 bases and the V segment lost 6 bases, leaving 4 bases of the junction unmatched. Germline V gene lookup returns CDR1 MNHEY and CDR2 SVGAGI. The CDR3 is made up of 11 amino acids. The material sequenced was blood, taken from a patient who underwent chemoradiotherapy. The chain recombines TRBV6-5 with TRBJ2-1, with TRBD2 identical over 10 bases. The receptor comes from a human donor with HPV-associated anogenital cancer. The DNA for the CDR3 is TGTGCCAGCAGACGCGGACTAGCGGAGTTCTTC. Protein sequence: CASRRGLAEFF.